This T cell receptor beta chain was sequenced in a study of T cells after yellow fever vaccination. Overall study context: SMART-Seq v4 Ultra Low Input prepared libraries from low-cell fractions. Study outcomes and limitations: Among primary-vaccination clones, most reappeared after the booster, at almost 98% for CD4 and roughly 90% for CD8. Though weaker, the secondary response peaked faster, on day 5 versus 15.

This clonotype came up many times. Its antigen is unidentified. V dropped 3 bases and J dropped 2 bases, with 5 bases sitting between them. CDR1 and CDR2 from the germline V gene are KGHDR and SFDVKD. The CDR3 runs 13 residues. Making TCR cDNA involved 5'RACE template switching, which added UMIs and a universal primer site. TCRdb fed the 5' RACE reads into MiXCR, producing one record per CDR3 protein. There are roughly 400,000 distinct CDR3 sequences in the sample; about 17% occur only once, and 15% to 20% lies in the top ten. Sequencing used PBMCs, obtained before the yellow fever booster vaccination. This receptor was taken from a man in his late teens or twenties who received the YFV17D yellow fever vaccine. The chain has TRBV24-1 and TRBJ2-3; D is undetermined. CDR3 DNA: TGTGCCACCAGTGATCCCTACACAGATACGCAGTATTTT. This gives the protein CATSDPYTDTQYF.